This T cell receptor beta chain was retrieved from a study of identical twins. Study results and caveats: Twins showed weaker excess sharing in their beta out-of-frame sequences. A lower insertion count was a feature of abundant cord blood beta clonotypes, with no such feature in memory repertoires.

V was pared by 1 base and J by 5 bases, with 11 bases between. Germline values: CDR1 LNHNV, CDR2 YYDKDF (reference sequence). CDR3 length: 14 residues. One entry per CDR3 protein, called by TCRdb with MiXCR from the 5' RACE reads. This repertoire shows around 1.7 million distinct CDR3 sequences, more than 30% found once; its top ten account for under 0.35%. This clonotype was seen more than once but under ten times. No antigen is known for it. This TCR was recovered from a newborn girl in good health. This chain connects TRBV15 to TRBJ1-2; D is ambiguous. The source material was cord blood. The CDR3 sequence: CATSRVAVGYGYTF. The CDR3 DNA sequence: TGTGCCACCAGCAGAGTTGCGGTCGGTTATGGCTACACCTTC.